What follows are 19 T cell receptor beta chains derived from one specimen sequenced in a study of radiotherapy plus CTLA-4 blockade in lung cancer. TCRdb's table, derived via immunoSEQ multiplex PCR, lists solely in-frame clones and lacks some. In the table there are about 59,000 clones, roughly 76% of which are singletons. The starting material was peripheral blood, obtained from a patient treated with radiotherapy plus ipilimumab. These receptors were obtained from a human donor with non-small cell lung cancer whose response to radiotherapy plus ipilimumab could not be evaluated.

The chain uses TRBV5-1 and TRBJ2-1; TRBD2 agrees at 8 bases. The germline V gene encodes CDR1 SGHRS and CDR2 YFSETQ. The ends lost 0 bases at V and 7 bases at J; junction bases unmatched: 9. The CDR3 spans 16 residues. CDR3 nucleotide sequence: TGCGCCAGCAGCTTGGCCTCTAGCGGGTATACGAATGAGCAGTTCTTC. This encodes CASSLASSGYTNEQFF.

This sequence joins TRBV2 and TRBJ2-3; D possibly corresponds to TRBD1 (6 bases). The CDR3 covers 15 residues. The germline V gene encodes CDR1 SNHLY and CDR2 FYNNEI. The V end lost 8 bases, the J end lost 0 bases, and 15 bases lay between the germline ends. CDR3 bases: TGTGCCAGCGGGGGCCGGACGGATAGCACAGATACGCAGTATTTT. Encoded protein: CASGGRTDSTDTQYF.

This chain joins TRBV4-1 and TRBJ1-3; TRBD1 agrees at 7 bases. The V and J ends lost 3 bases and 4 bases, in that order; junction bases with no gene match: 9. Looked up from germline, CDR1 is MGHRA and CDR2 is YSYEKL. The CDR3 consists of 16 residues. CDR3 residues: CASSQGRGTSGNTIYF. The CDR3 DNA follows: TGCGCCAGCAGCCAGGGCAGGGGGACGTCAGGAAACACCATATATTTT.

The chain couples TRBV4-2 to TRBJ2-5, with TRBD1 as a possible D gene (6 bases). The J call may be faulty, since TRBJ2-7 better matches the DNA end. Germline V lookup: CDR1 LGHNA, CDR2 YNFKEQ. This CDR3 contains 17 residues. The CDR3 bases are TGTGCCAGCAGCCAAGGAGTCGGTCCGGGACACCCCTACGAGCAGTACTTC. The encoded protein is CASSQGVGPGHPYEQYF.

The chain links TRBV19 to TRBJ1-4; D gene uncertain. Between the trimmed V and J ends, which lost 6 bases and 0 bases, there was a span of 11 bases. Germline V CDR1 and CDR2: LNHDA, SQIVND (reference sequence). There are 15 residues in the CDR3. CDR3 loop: CASRVGDATNEKLFF. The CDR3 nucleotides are TGTGCCAGTAGGGTCGGGGATGCAACTAATGAAAAACTGTTTTTT.

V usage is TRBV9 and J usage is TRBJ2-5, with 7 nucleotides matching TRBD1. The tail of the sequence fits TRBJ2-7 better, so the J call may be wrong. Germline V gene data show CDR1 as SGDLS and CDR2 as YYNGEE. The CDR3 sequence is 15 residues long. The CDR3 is CASSEQQGTLYEQYF. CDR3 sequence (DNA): TGTGCCAGCAGCGAGCAACAGGGGACCCTCTACGAGCAGTACTTC.

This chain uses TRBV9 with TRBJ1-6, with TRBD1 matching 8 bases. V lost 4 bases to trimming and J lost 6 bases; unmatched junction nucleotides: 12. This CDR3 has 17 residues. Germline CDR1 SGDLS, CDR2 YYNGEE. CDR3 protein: CASSSNKGQGSNSPLHF. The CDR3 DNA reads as TGTGCCAGCAGCTCTAACAAAGGACAGGGTAGTAATTCACCCCTCCACTTT.

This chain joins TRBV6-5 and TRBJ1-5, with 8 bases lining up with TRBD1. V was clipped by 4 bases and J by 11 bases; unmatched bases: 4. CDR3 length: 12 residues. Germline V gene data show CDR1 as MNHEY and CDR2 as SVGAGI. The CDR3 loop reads CASSWGQVSQHF. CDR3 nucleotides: TGTGCCAGCAGTTGGGGACAGGTGTCCCAGCATTTT.

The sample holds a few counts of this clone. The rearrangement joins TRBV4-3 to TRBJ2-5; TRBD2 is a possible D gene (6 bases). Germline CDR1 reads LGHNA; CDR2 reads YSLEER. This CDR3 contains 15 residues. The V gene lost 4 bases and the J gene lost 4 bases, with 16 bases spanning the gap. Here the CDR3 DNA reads TGCGCCAGCAGCCGGGGGACTGCAGGATCAGAGACCCAGTACTTC. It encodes CASSRGTAGSETQYF.

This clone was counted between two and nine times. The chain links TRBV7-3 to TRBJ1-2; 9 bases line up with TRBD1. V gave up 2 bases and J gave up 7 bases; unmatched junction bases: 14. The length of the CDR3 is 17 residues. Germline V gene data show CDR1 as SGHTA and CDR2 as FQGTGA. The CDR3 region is CASSLYPQGQGTSGYTF. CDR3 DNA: TGTGCCAGCAGCTTATATCCCCAAGGACAGGGGACCTCTGGCTACACCTTC.

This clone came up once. CDR3 DNA: TGTGCCAGCAGCGCCCGACTAGCGGGGGCAGATACGCAGTATTTT. Residues: CASSARLAGADTQYF. The chain combines TRBV9 with TRBJ2-3, with 12 bases lining up with TRBD2. Trimming removed 3 bases from V and 4 bases from J; junction bases left unmatched: 3. Germline loops: CDR1 SGDLS, CDR2 YYNGEE. The CDR3 has 15 amino acids.

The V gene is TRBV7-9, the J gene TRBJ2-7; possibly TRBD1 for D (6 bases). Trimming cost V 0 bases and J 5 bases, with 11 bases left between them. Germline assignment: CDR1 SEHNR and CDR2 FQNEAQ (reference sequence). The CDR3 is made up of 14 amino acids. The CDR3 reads CASSLAVRGNEQYF. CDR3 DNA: TGTGCCAGCAGCTTAGCCGTCAGGGGAAACGAGCAGTACTTC.

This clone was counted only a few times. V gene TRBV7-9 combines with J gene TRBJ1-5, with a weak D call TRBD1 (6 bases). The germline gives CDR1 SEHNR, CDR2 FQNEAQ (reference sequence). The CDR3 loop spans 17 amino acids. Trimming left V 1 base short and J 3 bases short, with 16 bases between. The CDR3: CASSLDDFLGHNQPQHF. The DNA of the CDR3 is TGTGCCAGCAGCTTAGACGATTTCTTGGGACACAATCAGCCCCAGCATTTT.

The CDR3 DNA is TGTGCCAGCAGCTTCAAGGGGCTTTATAGCAATCAGCCCCAGCATTTT. Its protein product is CASSFKGLYSNQPQHF. The chain is built from TRBV7-2 and TRBJ1-5, with a tentative D call TRBD1 (5 bases). Trimming took 3 bases from V and 0 from J, leaving 12 bases between them. The CDR3 runs to 16 residues. Germline V gene data show CDR1 as SGHTA and CDR2 as FQGNSA.

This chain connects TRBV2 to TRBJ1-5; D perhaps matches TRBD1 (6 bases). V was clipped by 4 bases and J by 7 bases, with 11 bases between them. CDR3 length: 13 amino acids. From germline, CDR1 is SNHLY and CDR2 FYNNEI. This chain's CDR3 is CASSATGRQPQHF. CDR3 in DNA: TGTGCCAGCAGTGCCACAGGGCGGCAGCCCCAGCATTTT. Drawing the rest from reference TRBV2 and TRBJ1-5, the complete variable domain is EPEVTQTPSHQVTQMGQEVILRCVPISNHLYFYWYRQILGQKVEFLVSFYNNEISEKSEIFDDQFSVERPDGSNFTLKIRSTKLEDSAMYFCASSATGRQPQHFGDGTRLSIL.

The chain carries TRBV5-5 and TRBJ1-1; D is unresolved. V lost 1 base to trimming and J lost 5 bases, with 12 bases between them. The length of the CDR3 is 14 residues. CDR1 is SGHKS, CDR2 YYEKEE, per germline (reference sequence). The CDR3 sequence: CASSLSAAGTEAFF. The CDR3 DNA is TGTGCCAGCAGCTTGAGCGCGGCCGGGACTGAAGCTTTCTTT.

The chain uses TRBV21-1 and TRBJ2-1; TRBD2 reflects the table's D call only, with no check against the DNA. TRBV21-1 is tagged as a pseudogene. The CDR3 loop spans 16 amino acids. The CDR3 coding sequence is TGTGCCAGCAGTACGGGACTCCCGAGCTCCTACAATGAGCAGTTCTTC. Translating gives CASSTGLPSSYNEQFF.

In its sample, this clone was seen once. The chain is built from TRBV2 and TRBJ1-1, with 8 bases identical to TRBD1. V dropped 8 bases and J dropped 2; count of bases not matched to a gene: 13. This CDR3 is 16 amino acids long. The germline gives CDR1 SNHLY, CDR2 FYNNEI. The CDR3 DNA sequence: TGTGCCAGCCGTGGGCAGGGGGCGCCGGTAAACACTGAAGCTTTCTTT. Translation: CASRGQGAPVNTEAFF.

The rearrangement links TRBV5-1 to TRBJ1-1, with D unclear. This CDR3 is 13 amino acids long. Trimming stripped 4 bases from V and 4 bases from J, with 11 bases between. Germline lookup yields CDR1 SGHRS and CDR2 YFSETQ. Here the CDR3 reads CASSRGEFTEAFF. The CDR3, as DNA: TGCGCCAGCAGCCGGGGAGAGTTCACTGAAGCTTTCTTT.